These T cell receptor beta chains were read from a single sample in a study of shared clonotypes between healthy human individuals. Clones were sequenced by immunoSEQ multiplex PCR, and TCRdb holds only the in-frame ones, with some missing. The sample contains around 600,000 clones, roughly 98% of which appear only once. The sample taken for sequencing was naive CD8+ T cells sorted from blood. These receptors all come from a young man in good health. Each CDR3 is given with its conserved first and last residue. A D gene is named only where the DNA matches it firmly. Part of the rows lack a size; the others show once, few, many or a class for expanded clones.

v_gene	j_gene	abundance	d_gene	CDR3aa
TRBV27	TRBJ2-1	.	TRBD2	CASSHRRIERTSGSKRHNEQFF
TRBV4-3	TRBJ1-3	.	TRBD1	CASSQVNRGPFSGNTIYF
TRBV27	TRBJ2-3	once	.	CASSLFRSTDTQYF
TRBV7-9	TRBJ2-2	.	TRBD2	CASSSTAHGLAGTTGELFF
TRBV27	TRBJ2-3	.	TRBD2	CASRVLGLAGITDTQYF
TRBV29-1	TRBJ2-1	.	.	CSVEEGRYNEQFF
TRBV5-1	TRBJ2-7	once	.	CASSYGQSYEQYF
TRBV9	TRBJ2-7	.	TRBD1	CASSPQDRVYEQYF
TRBV5-8	TRBJ2-7	.	TRBD2	CASRETSGTYEQYF
TRBV29-1	TRBJ2-3	.	.	CSVRGPNTDTQYF
TRBV5-6	TRBJ2-7	.	.	CASSFSGEQYF
TRBV4-3	TRBJ2-1	.	TRBD2	CASSASTSTSGSYEQFF
TRBV27	TRBJ2-3	.	.	CASRPDWRGTDTQYF
TRBV2	TRBJ1-5	few	.	CASSDPRVLSQPQHF
TRBV2	TRBJ2-2	.	.	CASSETGDTGELFF
TRBV16	TRBJ2-3	.	.	CASRNTGFGTDTQYF
TRBV27	TRBJ2-1	.	TRBD1	CASSLPGVGTGVRNEQFF
TRBV7-9	TRBJ2-7	once	.	CASSLGGQPTAYEQYF
TRBV7-6	TRBJ1-2	.	.	CASSPTGPNYGYTF
TRBV4-1	TRBJ1-1	.	.	CASSRTDTGTEAFF
TRBV10-3	TRBJ1-5	once	.	CAISESTTTNQPQHF
TRBV15	TRBJ2-1	.	.	CATSRDREDSEQFF
TRBV7-9	TRBJ2-7	.	.	CASSLEKVVSRKGYEQYF
TRBV7-9	TRBJ2-6	.	.	CASREASSGANVLTF
TRBV7-7	TRBJ2-1	once	TRBD2	CASSLELAGGNNEQFF
TRBV4-1	TRBJ1-2	.	.	CASSPETRLGDGYTF
TRBV7-8	TRBJ1-5	.	.	CASSLASTYQPQHF
TRBV7-9	TRBJ1-1	.	TRBD1	CASSPMGQPYTEAFF
TRBV7-2	TRBJ1-1	.	TRBD1	CASSSWTGTTEAFF
TRBV19	TRBJ2-7	.	.	CASSGEDRTISYEQYF
TRBV29-1	TRBJ2-2	.	.	CSAGLNTGELFF
TRBV5-1	TRBJ2-1	.	.	CASTQGNNEQFF
TRBV29-1	TRBJ2-7	.	TRBD2	CSVGGGAYEQYF
TRBV7-8	TRBJ2-7	.	TRBD2	CASSLGIGGRGYEQYF
TRBV11-2	TRBJ2-1	.	TRBD2	CASSLLAGVPNEQFF